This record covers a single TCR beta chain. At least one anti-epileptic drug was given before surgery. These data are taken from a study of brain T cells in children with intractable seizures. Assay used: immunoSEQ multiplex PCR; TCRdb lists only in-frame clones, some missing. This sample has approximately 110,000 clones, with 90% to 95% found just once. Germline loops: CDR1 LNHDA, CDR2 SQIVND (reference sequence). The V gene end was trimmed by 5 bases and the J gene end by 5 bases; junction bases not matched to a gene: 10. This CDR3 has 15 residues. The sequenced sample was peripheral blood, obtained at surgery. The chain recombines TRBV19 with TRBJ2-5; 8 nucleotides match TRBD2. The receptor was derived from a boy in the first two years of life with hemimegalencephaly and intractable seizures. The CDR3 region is CASSRSGKRGETQYF. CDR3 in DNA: TGTGCCAGTAGTCGTAGCGGGAAGAGAGGGGAGACCCAGTACTTC.